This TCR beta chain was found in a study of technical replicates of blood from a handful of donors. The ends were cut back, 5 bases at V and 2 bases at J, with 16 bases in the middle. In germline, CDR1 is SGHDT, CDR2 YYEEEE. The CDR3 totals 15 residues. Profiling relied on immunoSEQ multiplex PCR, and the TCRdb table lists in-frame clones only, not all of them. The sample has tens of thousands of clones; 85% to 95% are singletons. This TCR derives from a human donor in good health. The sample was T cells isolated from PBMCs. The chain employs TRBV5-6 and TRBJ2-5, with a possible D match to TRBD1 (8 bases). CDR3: CASRAGQGGQETQYF. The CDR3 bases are TGTGCCAGCAGAGCAGGACAGGGAGGGCAAGAGACCCAGTACTTC.